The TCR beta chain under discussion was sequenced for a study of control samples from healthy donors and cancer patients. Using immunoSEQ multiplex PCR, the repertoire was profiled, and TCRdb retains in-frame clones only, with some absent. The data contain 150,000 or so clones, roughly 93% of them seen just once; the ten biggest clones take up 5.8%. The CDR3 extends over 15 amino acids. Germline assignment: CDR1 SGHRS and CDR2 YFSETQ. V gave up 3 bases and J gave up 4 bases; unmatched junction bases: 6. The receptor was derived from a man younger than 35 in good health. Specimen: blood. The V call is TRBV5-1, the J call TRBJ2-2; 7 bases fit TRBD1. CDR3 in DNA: TGCGCCAGCAGCTCTCAGGGGGAGAGCACCGGGGAGCTGTTTTTT. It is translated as CASSSQGESTGELFF. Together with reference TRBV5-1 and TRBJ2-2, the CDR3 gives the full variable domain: KAGVTQTPRYLIKTRGQQVTLSCSPISGHRSVSWYQQTPGQGLQFLFEYFSETQRNKGNFPGRFSGRQFSNSRSEMNVSTLELGDSALYLCASSSQGESTGELFFGEGSRLTVL.